The sequence of this T cell receptor beta chain was determined in a study of OX40 agonist ivuxolimab in advanced cancers. Study summary: People in dose escalation had one of these cancers: hepatocellular carcinoma, melanoma, renal cell or head and neck cancer.

Study-wide findings and caveats: Circulating CD4+ and CD8+ T cells showed clonal expansion by week 6 at 0.1 to 3.0 mg/kg. Low levels of normalized T-cell clonal expansion also appeared in some nonresponders.

Repertoires were generated with immunoSEQ multiplex PCR, while TCRdb's copy carries only in-frame clones and drops some. Among tens of thousands of clones listed, roughly 81% were seen once. Comments on this clone: The target antigen is unknown.

This CDR3 is built from 13 residues. CDR1 and CDR2 from the germline V gene are LNHDA and SQIVND (reference sequence). V lost 9 bases and J 0 bases, leaving 12 bases between the germline ends. This specimen consisted of CD4+ or CD8+ T cells sorted from blood, obtained in a trial of the OX40 agonist ivuxolimab. The TCR sequence derives from an adult with an advanced solid tumor such as melanoma, head and neck, liver or kidney cancer. The chain joins TRBV19 to TRBJ2-7; D gene ambiguous. CDR3 sequence (DNA): TGTGCCAGCCGTAAGCCCAGCTCCTACGAGCAGTACTTC. It translates to CASRKPSSYEQYF.